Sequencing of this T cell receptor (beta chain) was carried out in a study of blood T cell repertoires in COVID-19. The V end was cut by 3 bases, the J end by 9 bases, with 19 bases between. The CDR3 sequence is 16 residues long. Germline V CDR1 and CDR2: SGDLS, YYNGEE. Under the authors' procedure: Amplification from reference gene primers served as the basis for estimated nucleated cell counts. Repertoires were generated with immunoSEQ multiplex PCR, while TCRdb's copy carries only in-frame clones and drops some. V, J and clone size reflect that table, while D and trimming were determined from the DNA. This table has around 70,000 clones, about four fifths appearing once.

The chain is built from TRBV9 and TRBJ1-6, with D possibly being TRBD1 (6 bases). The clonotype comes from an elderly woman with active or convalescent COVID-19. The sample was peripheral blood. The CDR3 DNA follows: TGTGCCAGCAGCGCCCAGCGGGGGGGCAGAGGTTCACCCCTCCACTTT. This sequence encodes CASSAQRGGRGSPLHF. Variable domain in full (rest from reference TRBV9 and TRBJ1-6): DSGVTQTPKHLITATGQRVTLRCSPRSGDLSVYWYQQSLDQGLQFLIQYYNGEERAKGNILERFSAQQFPDLHSELNLSSLELGDSALYFCASSAQRGGRGSPLHFGNGTRLTVT.